This paragraph covers one T cell receptor (beta chain) sequence. This CDR3 has 13 amino acids. Trimming stripped 2 bases from V and 0 bases from J, with 3 bases between. Per germline, CDR1 KGHSH and CDR2 LQKENI. These data originate in a study of cytomegalovirus exposure and HLA in healthy donors. Repertoires were generated with immunoSEQ multiplex PCR, while TCRdb's copy carries only in-frame clones and drops some. This table holds a few hundred thousand clones, 70% to 90% found once. The sample comprised PBMCs. This receptor was obtained from a woman in her late teens or twenties in good health and CMV-seronegative. The chain has TRBV18 and TRBJ2-3; D unclear. The CDR3 DNA sequence: TGTGCCAGCTCACCATATAGCACAGATACGCAGTATTTT. The encoded protein is CASSPYSTDTQYF.